These T cell receptor beta chains were read from a single sample in a study of blood T cell repertoires in COVID-19. Profiling relied on immunoSEQ multiplex PCR, and the TCRdb table lists in-frame clones only, not all of them. Here the sample spans some 37,000 clones, 90% being singletons. The sequenced sample was peripheral blood. The receptors derive from an older man with acute or convalescent COVID-19. CDR3s leave out the opening cysteine and the closing phenylalanine or tryptophan.

j_gene: TRBJ2-6; v_gene: TRBV7-8; CDR3aa: ASSLAWGQGVSGANVLT
j_gene: TRBJ2-3; v_gene: TRBV11-1; CDR3aa: ASSWRAYTDTQY
j_gene: TRBJ1-2; v_gene: TRBV9; CDR3aa: ASSPGTANYGYT
j_gene: TRBJ1-6; v_gene: TRBV7-2; CDR3aa: ASSLRPDYNSPLH
j_gene: TRBJ1-1; v_gene: TRBV27; CDR3aa: ASSLSPSGYGDTEAF
j_gene: TRBJ2-1; v_gene: TRBV27; CDR3aa: ASTGQVPGLSLLEQF
j_gene: TRBJ2-7; v_gene: TRBV10-3; CDR3aa: AISKDLEKEQY
j_gene: TRBJ2-7; v_gene: TRBV28; CDR3aa: ASRHRRTGGDEQY
j_gene: TRBJ1-2; v_gene: TRBV27; CDR3aa: ASSPGTGRGWGYT
j_gene: TRBJ1-5; v_gene: TRBV19; CDR3aa: ASSRTVSYSNQPQH
j_gene: TRBJ2-7; v_gene: TRBV18; CDR3aa: ASSPGTASYEQY
j_gene: TRBJ1-1; v_gene: TRBV6-6; CDR3aa: ASGGQGEDTEAF
j_gene: TRBJ2-7; v_gene: TRBV6-5; CDR3aa: ASSAGLAGYEQY
j_gene: TRBJ1-1; v_gene: TRBV6-6; CDR3aa: ASSYGSGAWGTEAF
j_gene: TRBJ1-2; v_gene: TRBV19; CDR3aa: ASSTPGGSNYGYT
j_gene: TRBJ2-5; v_gene: TRBV2; CDR3aa: ASRTRDRETQY
j_gene: TRBJ2-1; v_gene: TRBV7-3; CDR3aa: ASSTTSYNEQF
j_gene: TRBJ2-2; v_gene: TRBV10-3; CDR3aa: AISEGLAGVSTGELF
j_gene: TRBJ1-2; v_gene: TRBV28; CDR3aa: ASSFPAEGPGYGYT
j_gene: TRBJ2-7; v_gene: TRBV28; CDR3aa: ASSTRDSAYEQY
j_gene: TRBJ2-3; v_gene: TRBV7-9; CDR3aa: ASSLDLAGGADTQY
j_gene: TRBJ2-2; v_gene: TRBV28; CDR3aa: ATRTAGANTGELF
j_gene: TRBJ2-7; v_gene: TRBV9; CDR3aa: ASSVGQTYEQY
j_gene: TRBJ1-5; v_gene: TRBV5-6; CDR3aa: ASSLAGGYSNQPQH
j_gene: TRBJ2-2; v_gene: TRBV2; CDR3aa: ASSDGVRGTGELF
j_gene: TRBJ2-1; v_gene: TRBV28; CDR3aa: ASQRGGHNEQF
j_gene: TRBJ1-1; v_gene: TRBV28; CDR3aa: ASSPQGRKAVEAF
j_gene: TRBJ1-2; v_gene: TRBV18; CDR3aa: ASSPETGGLSGYT